Below, 16 T cell receptor beta chains from the same sample are listed, as sequenced in a study of beta chain features in type 1 diabetes. Whole-study findings and limits: Patients with Type 1 diabetes showed moderately but significantly shorter TCRB CDR3s in all four CD4+ subsets.

The antigens these receptors bind are not known. As every portion of the isolated RNA was reverse transcribed, the sequencing read expressed TCRB transcripts. TCRdb keeps only in-frame clones here, not all; method: immunoSEQ multiplex PCR. The table records 600,000 or so clones, 9.5% to 15% of them present only once. Sequenced material: naive CD4+ T cells from blood. These receptors all stem from a man aged 25-40 years with type 1 diabetes.

The rearrangement links TRBV7-2 to TRBJ2-2; 9 bases map to TRBD1. Losses at the gene ends were 2 bases for V and 4 bases for J; bases not matched to a gene: 8. The germline V gene encodes CDR1 SGHTA and CDR2 FQGNSA. The CDR3 has 17 amino acids. The CDR3 DNA sequence: TGTGCCAGCAGCTTAAACTCGGGACAGGGTACCACCGGGGAGCTGTTTTTT. Residues: CASSLNSGQGTTGELFF.

As regards this clone: Other DNA variants within this sample encode the same CDR3. This chain joins TRBV30 and TRBJ2-5; D unresolved. V dropped 0 bases and J dropped 4 bases, with 12 bases sitting between them. Germline V gene lookup returns CDR1 GTSNPN and CDR2 SVGIG (reference sequence). The CDR3 has 14 residues. The CDR3 protein is CAWSVQSGRETQYF. The CDR3 nucleotides read TGTGCCTGGAGTGTACAGTCCGGGCGAGAGACCCAGTACTTC.

The chain uses TRBV7-9 and TRBJ1-5; D is perhaps TRBD1 (5 bases). Looked up from germline, CDR1 is SEHNR and CDR2 is FQNEAQ (reference sequence). V lost 1 base and J 7 bases, leaving 14 bases between the germline ends. This CDR3 contains 15 residues. CDR3 sequence: CASSLGGREEQPQHF. The CDR3 DNA is TGTGCCAGCAGCTTAGGGGGCAGGGAGGAGCAGCCCCAGCATTTT.

On this clone: The junction does not match germline at one end; this may be a read error. This sequence joins TRBV25-1 and TRBJ2-6; D may match TRBD1 or TRBD2 (5 bases each). Germline-derived CDR1 and CDR2 are MGHDK and SYGVNS. The CDR3 covers 14 residues. CDR3 protein: CACSESGPPGVLTF. CDR3 nucleotide sequence: TGTGCCTGCAGTGAATCGGGACCGCCAGGCGTCCTGACTTTC.

This clone was observed a few times. The CDR3 here is CASSYSTGTPEAFF. CDR3 coding DNA: TGTGCCAGCAGTTACTCGACGGGGACACCTGAAGCTTTCTTT. The chain uses TRBV6-5 and TRBJ1-1; D may be TRBD1 (6 bases). There are 14 residues in the CDR3. Germline V CDR1 and CDR2: MNHEY, SVGAGI. The V and J ends lost 0 bases and 6 bases respectively, with 11 bases between them.

The CDR3, as DNA: TGTGCCAGCAGTGAATTTACGGGGGATCGGGAGACCCAGTACTTC. This codes for CASSEFTGDRETQYF. The chain carries TRBV25-1 and TRBJ2-5; weak D call: TRBD2 (6 bases). V was clipped by 1 base and J by 5 bases, with 14 bases between them. In germline, CDR1 is MGHDK, CDR2 SYGVNS. This CDR3 is 15 amino acids long.

This sequence joins TRBV11-2 and TRBJ2-7; TRBD1 might be the D (6 bases). This CDR3 has 15 amino acids. Germline V gene lookup returns CDR1 SGHAT and CDR2 FQNNGV. V was clipped by 5 bases and J by 1 base, with 15 bases between them. CDR3 residues: CASSVSGTLSYEQYF. CDR3 coding DNA: TGTGCCAGCAGCGTCTCCGGGACACTATCCTACGAGCAGTACTTC.

The rearrangement uses TRBV6-5 and TRBJ1-3, with D hard to call. The CDR3 sequence is 16 residues long. Germline V gene data show CDR1 as MNHEY and CDR2 as SVGAGI. Between the trimmed V and J ends, which lost 3 bases and 1 base, there was a span of 13 bases. In DNA form, the CDR3 reads TGTGCCAGCAGTTATGTCCACAGTGAGTCTGGAAACACCATATATTTT. As protein: CASSYVHSESGNTIYF.

V usage is TRBV6-5 and J usage is TRBJ2-7, with TRBD2 as a possible D gene (5 bases). V was shortened by 7 bases and J by 0 bases, with 13 bases between the two germline ends. The CDR3 totals 14 residues. CDR1 and CDR2 from the germline V gene are MNHEY and SVGAGI. The CDR3, as DNA: TGTGCCAGCACCACGTCCGGACTCTCCTACGAGCAGTACTTC. It specifies CASTTSGLSYEQYF.

The chain joins TRBV7-2 to TRBJ2-1; 13 nucleotides agree with TRBD2. V was pared by 5 bases and J by 9 bases, with 7 bases of the junction left unmatched. Germline CDR1 and CDR2: SGHTA and FQGNSA. The CDR3 length is 15 residues. The CDR3 DNA reads as TGTGCCAGCAGCCCCCGACTAGCGGGGGGAGGTGAGCAGTTCTTC. Translated: CASSPRLAGGGEQFF. Full variable domain (rest looked up from reference TRBV7-2 and TRBJ2-1): GAGVSQSPSNKVTEKGKDVELRCDPISGHTALYWYRQSLGQGLEFLIYFQGNSAPDKSGLPSDRFSAERTGGSVSTLTIQRTQQEDSAVYLCASSPRLAGGGEQFFGPGTRLTVL.

The chain is built from TRBV14 and TRBJ1-6; 8 nucleotides line up with TRBD1. CDR3 length: 16 residues. The germline gives CDR1 SGHDN, CDR2 FVKESK. Trimming cost V 1 base and J 8 bases; bases outside gene matches: 7. CDR3 DNA sequence: TGTGCCAGCAGCCAAGGGACAGGGCGCAGGGATTCACCCCTCCACTTT. Protein product: CASSQGTGRRDSPLHF.

This chain links TRBV10-3 with TRBJ2-3, with 12 bases that match TRBD2. The CDR3 length is 15 residues. In germline, CDR1 is ENHRY, CDR2 SYGVKD. V was clipped by 6 bases and J by 0 bases; unmatched bases: 1. The CDR3 bases are TGTGCCATCAGCCTAGCGGGGGGGAGCACAGATACGCAGTATTTT. Translating it yields CAISLAGGSTDTQYF.

The rearrangement joins TRBV5-1 to TRBJ2-6; perhaps TRBD1 as D (5 bases). The V end was cut by 4 bases, the J end by 1 base, with 9 bases between. The germline V gene encodes CDR1 SGHRS and CDR2 YFSETQ. The CDR3 is 15 residues long. The CDR3 reads CASSNTGSGANVLTF. Here the CDR3 DNA reads TGCGCCAGCAGCAATACAGGATCTGGGGCCAACGTCCTGACTTTC.

This chain connects TRBV27 to TRBJ2-6; 10 bases map to TRBD1. The CDR3 totals 16 residues. Germline CDR1 and CDR2: MNHEY and SMNVEV (reference sequence). The ends lost 6 bases at V and 2 bases at J; junction bases unmatched: 4. The CDR3 here is CASSPGQGAGANVLTF. CDR3 DNA: TGTGCCAGCAGCCCAGGACAGGGGGCTGGGGCCAACGTCCTGACTTTC.

There are a few counts of this clone. This sequence joins TRBV7-2 and TRBJ2-5; the D is unclear. The germline V and J ends were trimmed by 5 bases and 5 bases, with 12 bases remaining between them. The germline CDR1 and CDR2 sequences are SGHTA and FQGNSA. CDR3 length: 13 amino acids. Written as DNA, the CDR3 is TGTGCCAGCAGCGTCAGGTTACGGGAGACCCAGTACTTC. This encodes CASSVRLRETQYF.

This clone has just a few counts. The V call is TRBV7-9, the J call TRBJ2-7; 9 bases fit TRBD1. With 5 bases clipped from V and 2 bases from J, the junction kept 4 bases outside the gene matches. From germline, CDR1 is SEHNR and CDR2 FQNEAQ (reference sequence). The CDR3 length is 14 residues. CDR3 region: CASSMTGGPYEQYF. CDR3 bases: TGTGCCAGCAGCATGACAGGGGGTCCCTACGAGCAGTACTTC.